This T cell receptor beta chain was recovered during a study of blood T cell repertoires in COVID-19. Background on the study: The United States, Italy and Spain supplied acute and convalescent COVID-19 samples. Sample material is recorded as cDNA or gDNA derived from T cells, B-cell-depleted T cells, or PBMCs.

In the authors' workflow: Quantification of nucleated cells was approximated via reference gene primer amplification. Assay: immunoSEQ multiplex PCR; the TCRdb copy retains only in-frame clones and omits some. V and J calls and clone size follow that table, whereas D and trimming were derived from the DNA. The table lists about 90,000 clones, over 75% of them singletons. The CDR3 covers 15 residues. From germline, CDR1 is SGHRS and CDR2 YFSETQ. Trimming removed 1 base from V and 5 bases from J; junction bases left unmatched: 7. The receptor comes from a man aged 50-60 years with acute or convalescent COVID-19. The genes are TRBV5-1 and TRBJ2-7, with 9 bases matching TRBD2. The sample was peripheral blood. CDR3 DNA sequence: TGCGCCAGCAGCTTGAACTCGGCGGGAGGGAACGAGCAGTACTTC. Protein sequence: CASSLNSAGGNEQYF.